This TCR beta chain was observed in a study of T cell responses to AZD1222 COVID-19 vaccine (dated by TCRdb to the early 2020s). Concerning the study at large: AZD1222 recipients given second doses at about 4 weeks or at about 12 weeks were pooled, since spike-specific TCR depth and breadth were not found to differ between the two schedules. Trial participants were enrolled by age into subgroups of 18-55, 56-69 and 70-plus years, and roughly 150, 30 and 60 TCR-sequenced participants, respectively, were included in these subgroups. TCR sequencing was performed for fewer than 250 trial participants, of whom about 210 were given two doses of AZD1222 and some 25 were given two doses of MenACWY control vaccine. Broader findings and caveats from the paper: No day 14 peak-response samples were available, so repertoires were characterized only after the peak T cell response. Conclusions about previously exposed vaccinees are limited, since just five to seven AZD1222 recipients were seropositive for SARS-CoV-2 at baseline. A significant rise in spike-specific TCR breadth and depth was observed after two AZD1222 doses relative to day 0 and relative to MenACWY recipients. In the small 56-69-year group, the increase in depth fell short of significance, most likely because of low power. Reportedly, close to half of the unique spike-specific TCRs recognized epitopes lying outside the regions that are mutated in the B.1.351 and B.1.1.7 variants. CD4 TCRs associated with the vaccine covered the entire spike protein, and the dominant responses were in regions 160-218 and 743-854. Participants were mostly white British, with more females than males. The authors suggested clonal diversity may have been underestimated.

The CDR3 regions of human TCRbeta chains were subjected to immunosequencing. Processing in the source paper ran as follows. TCRs in the repertoires were compared against a reference library of SARS-CoV-2-specific TCRs that had been generated with the MIRA antigen-specificity platform. Breadth was defined as the fraction of unique TCRs that were SARS-CoV-2-associated. Depth was defined as the fraction of total T cells that were SARS-CoV-2-associated. Each spike-specific TCR was assigned to its reactive spike region and to a CD4 or CD8 class using the MIRA data. Log10-transformed breadth and depth values were compared by one-way ANOVA with Sidak's multiple comparisons tests. In TCRdb, the immuneACCESS table is reduced to in-frame sequences with V and J assigned. These tables do not hold every clone; where another copy was compared, an unresolved V gene accounts for under half, and the others remain unexplained. V and J calls and clone size are copied from that table; D and trimming were computed from the DNA. This sample gives 110,000 to 150,000 clones in total; approximately 92% of them show up just once. 1.7% of the sample belongs to the ten largest clones.

What this sample's time point label stands for: baseline before first vaccination. The vaccinee samples were drawn from two UK trials, COV001 and COV002, one of which was a single-blind randomized controlled phase 2/3 trial testing AZD1222 (ChAdOx1 nCoV-19) in healthy adults. Trial participant PBMC samples were collected at day 0 and day 28 after the second dose for TCRbeta chain sequencing. Counted from cysteine to phenylalanine, this CDR3 has 16 amino acids. Here the CDR3 DNA is all that survives: 48 bases in frame from base 1. Per the germline V gene, SGDLS is the CDR1 and YYNGEE is the CDR2. A distance of 17 bases separates the germline ends of V and J, which lose 0 bases and 5 bases respectively. About this clone: The clone's antigen remains unknown. Base quality data are lacking; no much larger clone is found one base away.

The chain couples TRBV9 to TRBJ2-5, with the D gene tentatively TRBD1 or TRBD2, based on 5 matching bases in each. The sequencing used peripheral blood, collected on day 0 of AZD1222 vaccination. This receptor was identified in an adult in good health. The CDR3 loop reads CASSVGGRGVTETQYF. The nucleotide sequence is TGTGCCAGCAGCGTAGGGGGGAGAGGGGTCACGGAGACCCAGTACTTC.